This TCR beta chain was profiled in a study of beta chain features in type 1 diabetes. Overall study results and limits: A greater similarity of naive, central memory and Treg TCRB repertoires was seen among patients than among healthy donors. TCRB rearrangement may or may not be influenced by HLA type; here this remained unresolved. Researchers report that Type 1 diabetes patients had moderately but significantly shorter TCRB CDR3s across all four CD4+ subsets. VDJ junctions sequenced from type 1 diabetes patients showed fewer insertions and more deletions.

Reverse transcription of all isolated RNA meant that expressed TCRB transcripts were sequenced. Regulatory, naive and central memory T cell samples averaged roughly 4 million reads. Method: immunoSEQ multiplex PCR; TCRdb's copy keeps in-frame clones and lacks some. The sample yields about 640,000 clones, 12% seen once. This clone occurred a few times. What it binds is not known. The same CDR3 can be traced to other DNA sequences in this sample. From germline, CDR1 is ENHRY and CDR2 SYGVKD. With 0 bases removed from V and 2 bases from J, the gap between germline ends came to 8 bases. CDR3 length: 14 amino acids.

This chain uses TRBV10-3 with TRBJ2-7; tentatively, D is TRBD2 (5 bases). The sequenced material came from naive CD4+ T cells from blood. This receptor was obtained from a man aged 30-40 years with type 1 diabetes. The CDR3, as DNA: TGTGCCATCAGTGAGTCAAGCGGCGCCTACGAGCAGTACTTC. This gives the protein CAISESSGAYEQYF.